This T cell receptor beta chain was captured in a study of shared clonotypes between healthy human individuals. As concerns this clone: Its target is unknown.

Data came from immunoSEQ multiplex PCR; TCRdb stores just in-frame clones and leaves some out. The sample has about 2.4 million clones, 93% seen once; the top ten hold approximately 0.35%. The study, taken as a whole, reports: Collection of samples was limited to blood; tissue repertoires likely differ. Sharing of clonotypes among donors was expected to vary with sequencing depth.

This TCR derives from a man younger than 35 in good health. Some clones in this sample may be carry-over from other donors' samples. Sample: naive CD4+ T cells from PBMCs. Subset here: CD45RA+ positively selected.

For the CDR3, the DNA is TGCGCCAGCAGCCCCCCGGTGCGGGGGGCTACCTCTGGAAACACCATATATTTT. Its protein product is CASSPPVRGATSGNTIYF. The V call is TRBV4-1, the J call TRBJ1-3; maybe TRBD1 (6 bases). The ends were cut back, 4 bases at V and 0 bases at J, with 19 bases in the middle. Germline V CDR1 and CDR2: MGHRA, YSYEKL. The CDR3 covers 18 residues.